This entry concerns a single T cell receptor beta chain. Clones were read by immunoSEQ multiplex PCR, and TCRdb kept only the in-frame ones, dropping some. The sample holds roughly 100,000 clones, around 92% seen once. This specimen comes from a study of T cell changes during pregnancy in multiple sclerosis. CDR3 size: 18 residues. Unmatched junction bases numbered 16, after V lost 2 bases and J lost 6 bases. Looked up from germline, CDR1 is LNHDA and CDR2 is SQIVND (reference sequence). This clonotype was obtained from a female donor with multiple sclerosis, enrolled in a pregnancy study. This material consisted of peripheral blood, taken in the second trimester of pregnancy. The chain has TRBV19 and TRBJ2-1, with TRBD1 matching over 7 bases. In DNA, the CDR3 is TGTGCCAGTAGTATACGGAGGCTCCGACAGGGCAGGGGCAATGAGCAGTTCTTC. It yields the protein CASSIRRLRQGRGNEQFF. Filled out from reference TRBV19 and TRBJ2-1, the complete variable domain reads DGGITQSPKYLFRKEGQNVTLSCEQNLNHDAMYWYRQDPGQGLRLIYYSQIVNDFQKGDIAEGYSVSREKKESFPLTVTSAQKNPTAFYLCASSIRRLRQGRGNEQFFGPGTRLTVL.